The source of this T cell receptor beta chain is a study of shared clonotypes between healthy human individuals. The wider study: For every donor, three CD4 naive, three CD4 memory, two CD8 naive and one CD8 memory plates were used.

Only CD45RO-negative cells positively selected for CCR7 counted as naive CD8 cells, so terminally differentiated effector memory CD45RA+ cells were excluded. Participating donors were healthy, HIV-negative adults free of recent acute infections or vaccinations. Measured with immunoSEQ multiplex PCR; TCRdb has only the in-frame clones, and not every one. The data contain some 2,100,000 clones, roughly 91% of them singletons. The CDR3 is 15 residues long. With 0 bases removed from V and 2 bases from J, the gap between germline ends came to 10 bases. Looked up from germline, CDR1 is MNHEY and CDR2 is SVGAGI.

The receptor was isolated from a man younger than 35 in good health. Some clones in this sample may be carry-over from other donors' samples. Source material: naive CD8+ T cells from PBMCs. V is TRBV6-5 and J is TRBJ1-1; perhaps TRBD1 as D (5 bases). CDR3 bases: TGTGCCAGCAGTTACTCCGGGGACGGAAACACTGAAGCTTTCTTT. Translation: CASSYSGDGNTEAFF.